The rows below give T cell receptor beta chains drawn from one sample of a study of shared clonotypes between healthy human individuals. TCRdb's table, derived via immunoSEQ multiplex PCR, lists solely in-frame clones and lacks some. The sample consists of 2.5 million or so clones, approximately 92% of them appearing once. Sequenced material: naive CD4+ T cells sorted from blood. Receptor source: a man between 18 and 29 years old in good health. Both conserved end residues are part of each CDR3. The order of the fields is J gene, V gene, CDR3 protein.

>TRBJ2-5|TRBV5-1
CASSLFSPSRETQYF
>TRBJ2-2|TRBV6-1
CASNRQGNTGELFF
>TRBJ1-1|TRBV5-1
CASSLDRGTMNTEAFF
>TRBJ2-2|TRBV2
CASSENWTGELFF
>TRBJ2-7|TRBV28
CASSSPGQGAGEQYF
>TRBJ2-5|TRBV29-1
CSVHDRGETQYF
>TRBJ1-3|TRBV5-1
CASSLEGSWGNTIYF
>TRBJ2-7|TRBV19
CASSRGTGSYEQYF
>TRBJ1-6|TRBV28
CASSSGGRWSPLHF
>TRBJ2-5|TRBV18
CASSPLPEQETQYF
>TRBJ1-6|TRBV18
CASSPVQPRSPLHF
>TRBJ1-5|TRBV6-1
CASSAHGQGTSNQPQHF
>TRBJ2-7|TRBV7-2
CASSLGLANSYEQYF
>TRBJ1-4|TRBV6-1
CASSGSAASREKLFF
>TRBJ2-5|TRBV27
CASSLLGVETQYF
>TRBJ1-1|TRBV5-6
CASGTKDRSGTEAFF
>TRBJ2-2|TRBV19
CASSIGQGTGELFF
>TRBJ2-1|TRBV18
CASSLSSSGKGEQFF
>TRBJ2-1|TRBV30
CAWSGGGRGGSYNEQFF
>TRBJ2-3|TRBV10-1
CASSTGTQGTQYF
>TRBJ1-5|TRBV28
CASREADRGLQPQHF
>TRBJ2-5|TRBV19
CASSIPGTGMETQYF